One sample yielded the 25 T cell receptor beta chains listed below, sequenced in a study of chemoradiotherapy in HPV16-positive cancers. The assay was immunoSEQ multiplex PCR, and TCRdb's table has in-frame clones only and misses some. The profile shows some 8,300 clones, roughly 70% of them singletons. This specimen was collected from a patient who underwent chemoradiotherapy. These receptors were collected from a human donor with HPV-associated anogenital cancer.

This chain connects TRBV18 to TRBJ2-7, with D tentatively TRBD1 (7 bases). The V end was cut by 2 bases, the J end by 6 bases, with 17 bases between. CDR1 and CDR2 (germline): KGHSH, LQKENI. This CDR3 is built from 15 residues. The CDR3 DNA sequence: TGTGCCAGCTCACCAATCGGAGGGGGCCTCTCCGAGCAGTACTTC. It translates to CASSPIGGGLSEQYF.

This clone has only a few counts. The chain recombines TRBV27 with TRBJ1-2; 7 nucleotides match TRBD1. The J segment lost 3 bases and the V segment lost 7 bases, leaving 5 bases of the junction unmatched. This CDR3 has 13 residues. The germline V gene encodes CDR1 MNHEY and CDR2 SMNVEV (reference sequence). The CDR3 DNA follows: TGTGCCAGCACCTCTGACAGGGACTATGGCTACACCTTC. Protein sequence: CASTSDRDYGYTF.

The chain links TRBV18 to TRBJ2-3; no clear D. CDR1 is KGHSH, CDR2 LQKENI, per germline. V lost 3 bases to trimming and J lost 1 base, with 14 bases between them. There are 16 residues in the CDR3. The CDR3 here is CASSPSKREGTDTQYF. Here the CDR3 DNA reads TGTGCCAGCTCACCCTCAAAAAGGGAAGGCACAGATACGCAGTATTTT.

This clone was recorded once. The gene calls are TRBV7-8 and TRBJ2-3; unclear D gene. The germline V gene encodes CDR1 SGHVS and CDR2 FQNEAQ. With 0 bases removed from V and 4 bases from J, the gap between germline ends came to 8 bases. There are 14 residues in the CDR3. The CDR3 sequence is CASSLAQVADTQYF. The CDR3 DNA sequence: TGTGCCAGCAGCTTAGCGCAGGTCGCAGATACGCAGTATTTT.

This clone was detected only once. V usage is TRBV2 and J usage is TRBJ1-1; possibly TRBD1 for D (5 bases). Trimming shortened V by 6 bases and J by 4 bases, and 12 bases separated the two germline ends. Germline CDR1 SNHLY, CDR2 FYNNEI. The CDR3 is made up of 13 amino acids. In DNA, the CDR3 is TGTGCCAGCAGCCTCAGGGTGGGCACTGAAGCTTTCTTT. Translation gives CASSLRVGTEAFF.

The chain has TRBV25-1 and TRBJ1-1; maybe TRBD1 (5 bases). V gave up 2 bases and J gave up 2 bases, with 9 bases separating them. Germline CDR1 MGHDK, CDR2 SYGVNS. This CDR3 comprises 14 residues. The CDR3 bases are TGTGCCAGCAGTGAACCCGACAGAAACACTGAAGCTTTCTTT. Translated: CASSEPDRNTEAFF.

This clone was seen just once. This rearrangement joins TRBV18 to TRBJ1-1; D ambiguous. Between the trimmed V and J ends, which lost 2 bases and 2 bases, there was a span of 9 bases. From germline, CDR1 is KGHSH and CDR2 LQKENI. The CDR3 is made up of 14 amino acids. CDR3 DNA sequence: TGTGCCAGCTCACCAACCGCAGGTAACACTGAAGCTTTCTTT. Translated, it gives CASSPTAGNTEAFF. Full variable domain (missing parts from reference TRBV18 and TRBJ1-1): NAGVMQNPRHLVRRRGQEARLRCSPMKGHSHVYWYRQLPEEGLKFMVYLQKENIIDESGMPKERFSAEFPKEGPSILRIQQVVRGDSAAYFCASSPTAGNTEAFFGQGTRLTVV.

The CDR3 region has the DNA TGCGCCAGCAGCCAAGGTCACAGGGGTACGCAGTATTTT. This sequence encodes CASSQGHRGTQYF. The rearrangement joins TRBV4-3 to TRBJ2-3, with 7 bases matching TRBD1. The CDR3 sequence is 13 residues long. Trimming cost V 1 base and J 8 bases; bases outside gene matches: 3. Germline V gene lookup returns CDR1 LGHNA and CDR2 YSLEER.

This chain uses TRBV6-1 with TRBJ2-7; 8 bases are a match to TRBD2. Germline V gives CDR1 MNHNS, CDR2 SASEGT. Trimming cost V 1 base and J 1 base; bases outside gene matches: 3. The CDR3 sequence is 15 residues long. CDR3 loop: CASSEEVAGSYEQYF. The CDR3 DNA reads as TGTGCCAGCAGTGAAGAAGTAGCGGGGTCCTACGAGCAGTACTTC.

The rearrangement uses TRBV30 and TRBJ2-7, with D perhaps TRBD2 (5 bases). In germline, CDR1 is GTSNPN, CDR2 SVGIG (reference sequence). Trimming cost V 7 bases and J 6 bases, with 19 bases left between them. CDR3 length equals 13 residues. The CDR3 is CAYLIASSPEQYF. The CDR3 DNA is TGTGCCTATCTAATAGCGTCCTCACCCGAGCAGTACTTC. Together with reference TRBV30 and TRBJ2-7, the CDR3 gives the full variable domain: SQTIHQWPATLVQPVGSPLSLECTVEGTSNPNLYWYRQAAGRGLQLLFYSVGIGQISSEVPQNLSASRPQDRQFILSSKKLLLSDSGFYLCAYLIASSPEQYFGPGTRLTVT.

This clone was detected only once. CDR3 nucleotide sequence: TGTGCCAGCATAGGACTAAACAAAAACATTCAGTACTTC. This encodes CASIGLNKNIQYF. This chain uses TRBV2 with TRBJ2-4, with D possibly being TRBD2 (6 bases). This CDR3 comprises 13 residues. CDR1 is SNHLY and CDR2 is FYNNEI in the germline V gene. V was shortened by 7 bases and J by 3 bases, with 10 bases between the two germline ends.

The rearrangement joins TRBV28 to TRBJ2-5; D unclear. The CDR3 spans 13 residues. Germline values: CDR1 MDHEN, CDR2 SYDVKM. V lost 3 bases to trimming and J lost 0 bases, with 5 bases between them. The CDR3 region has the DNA TGTGCCAGCAGTTTCAGGTACCAAGAGACCCAGTACTTC. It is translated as CASSFRYQETQYF. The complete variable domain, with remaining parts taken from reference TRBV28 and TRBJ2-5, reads DVKVTQSSRYLVKRTGEKVFLECVQDMDHENMFWYRQDPGLGLRLIYFSYDVKMKEKGDIPEGYSVSREKKERFSLILESASTNQTSMYLCASSFRYQETQYFGPGTRLLVL.

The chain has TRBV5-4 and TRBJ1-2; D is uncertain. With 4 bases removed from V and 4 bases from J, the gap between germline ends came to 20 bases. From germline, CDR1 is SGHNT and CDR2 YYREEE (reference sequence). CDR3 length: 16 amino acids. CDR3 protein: CASSAPPLSLGYGYTF. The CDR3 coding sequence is TGTGCCAGCAGCGCACCTCCCCTGAGTTTGGGCTATGGCTACACCTTC.

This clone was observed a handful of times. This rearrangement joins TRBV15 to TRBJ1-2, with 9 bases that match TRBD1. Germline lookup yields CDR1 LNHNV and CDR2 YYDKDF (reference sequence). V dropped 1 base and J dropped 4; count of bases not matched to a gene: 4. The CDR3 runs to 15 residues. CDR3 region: CATSRGTGDLYGYTF. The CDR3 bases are TGTGCCACCAGCAGAGGGACAGGGGATCTCTATGGCTACACCTTC.

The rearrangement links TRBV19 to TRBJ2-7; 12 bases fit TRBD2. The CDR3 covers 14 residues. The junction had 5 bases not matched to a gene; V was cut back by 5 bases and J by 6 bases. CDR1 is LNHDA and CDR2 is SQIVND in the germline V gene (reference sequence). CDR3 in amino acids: CASSLTSGSGEQYF. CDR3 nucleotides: TGTGCCAGTAGTTTGACTAGCGGGAGTGGCGAGCAGTACTTC.

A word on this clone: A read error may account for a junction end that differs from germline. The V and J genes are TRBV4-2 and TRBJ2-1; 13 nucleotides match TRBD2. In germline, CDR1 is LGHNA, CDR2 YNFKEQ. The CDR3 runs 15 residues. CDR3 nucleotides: TGTGCCAGCAGCCAAGATCGACTAGCGGGAGGACGGGGGGTCTTC. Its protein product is CASSQDRLAGGRGVF.

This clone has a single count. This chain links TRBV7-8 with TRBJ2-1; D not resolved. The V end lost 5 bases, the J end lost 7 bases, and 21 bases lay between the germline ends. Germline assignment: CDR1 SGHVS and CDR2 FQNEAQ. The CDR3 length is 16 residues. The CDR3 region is CASSQGLVFGGNEQFF. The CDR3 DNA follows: TGTGCCAGCAGCCAAGGGCTAGTTTTTGGTGGGAATGAGCAGTTCTTC. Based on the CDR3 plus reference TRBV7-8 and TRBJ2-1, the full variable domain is GAGVSQSPRYKVAKRGQDVALRCDPISGHVSLFWYQQALGQGPEFLTYFQNEAQLDKSGLPSDRFFAERPEGSVSTLKIQRTQQEDSAVYLCASSQGLVFGGNEQFFGPGTRLTVL.

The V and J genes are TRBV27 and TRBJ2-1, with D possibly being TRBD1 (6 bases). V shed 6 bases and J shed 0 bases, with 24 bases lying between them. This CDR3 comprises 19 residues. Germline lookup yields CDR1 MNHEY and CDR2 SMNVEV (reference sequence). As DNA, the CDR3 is TGTGCCAGCAGGCCACCGTCCTGGGGGCAAACGAGCTCCTACAATGAGCAGTTCTTC. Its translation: CASRPPSWGQTSSYNEQFF.

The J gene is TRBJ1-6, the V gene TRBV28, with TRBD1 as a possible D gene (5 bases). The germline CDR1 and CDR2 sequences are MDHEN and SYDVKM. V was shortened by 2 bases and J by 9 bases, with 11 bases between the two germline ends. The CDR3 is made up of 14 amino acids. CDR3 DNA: TGTGCCAGCAGTTTAGCCCAGGGAGGTTCACCCCTCCACTTT. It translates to CASSLAQGGSPLHF. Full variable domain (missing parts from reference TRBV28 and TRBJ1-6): DVKVTQSSRYLVKRTGEKVFLECVQDMDHENMFWYRQDPGLGLRLIYFSYDVKMKEKGDIPEGYSVSREKKERFSLILESASTNQTSMYLCASSLAQGGSPLHFGNGTRLTVT.

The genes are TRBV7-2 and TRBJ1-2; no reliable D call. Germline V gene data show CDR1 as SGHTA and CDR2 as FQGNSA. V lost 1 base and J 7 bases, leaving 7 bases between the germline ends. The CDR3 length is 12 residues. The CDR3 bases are TGTGCCAGCAGCTTAGGTGAAGCTGGCTACACCTTC. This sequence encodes CASSLGEAGYTF. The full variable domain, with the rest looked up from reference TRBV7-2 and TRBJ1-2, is GAGVSQSPSNKVTEKGKDVELRCDPISGHTALYWYRQSLGQGLEFLIYFQGNSAPDKSGLPSDRFSAERTGGSVSTLTIQRTQQEDSAVYLCASSLGEAGYTFGSGTRLTVV.

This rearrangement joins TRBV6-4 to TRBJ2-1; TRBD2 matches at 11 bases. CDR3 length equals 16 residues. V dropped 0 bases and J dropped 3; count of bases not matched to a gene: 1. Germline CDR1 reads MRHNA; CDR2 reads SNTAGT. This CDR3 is CASSDSLAGDYNEQFF. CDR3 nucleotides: TGTGCCAGCAGTGACTCACTAGCGGGAGACTACAATGAGCAGTTCTTC.

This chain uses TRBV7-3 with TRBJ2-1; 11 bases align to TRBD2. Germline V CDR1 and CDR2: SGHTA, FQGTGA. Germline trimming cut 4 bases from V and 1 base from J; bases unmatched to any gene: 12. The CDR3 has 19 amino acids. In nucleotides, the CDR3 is TGTGCCAGCAGCTCCCTAATAGCGGGAGGGCCGGCTTCCTACAATGAGCAGTTCTTC. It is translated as CASSSLIAGGPASYNEQFF. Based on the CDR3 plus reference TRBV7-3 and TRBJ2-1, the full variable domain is GAGVSQTPSNKVTEKGKYVELRCDPISGHTALYWYRQSLGQGPEFLIYFQGTGAADDSGLPNDRFFAVRPEGSVSTLKIQRTERGDSAVYLCASSSLIAGGPASYNEQFFGPGTRLTVL.

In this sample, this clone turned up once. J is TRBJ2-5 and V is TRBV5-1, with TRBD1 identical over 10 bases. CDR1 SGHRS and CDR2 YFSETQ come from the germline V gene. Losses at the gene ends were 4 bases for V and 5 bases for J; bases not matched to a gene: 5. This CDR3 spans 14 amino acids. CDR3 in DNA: TGCGCCAGCAGCCGACAGGGGGCGAGGGAGACCCAGTACTTC. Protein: CASSRQGARETQYF.

CDR3 loop: CASSPELQETQYF. In nucleotides, the CDR3 is TGTGCCAGCTCACCGGAGCTCCAAGAGACCCAGTACTTC. This rearrangement joins TRBV18 to TRBJ2-5; D uncertain. Germline-derived CDR1 and CDR2 are KGHSH and LQKENI. V was clipped by 3 bases and J by 1 base, with 6 bases between them. This CDR3 has 13 residues. The complete variable domain, with remaining parts taken from reference TRBV18 and TRBJ2-5, reads NAGVMQNPRHLVRRRGQEARLRCSPMKGHSHVYWYRQLPEEGLKFMVYLQKENIIDESGMPKERFSAEFPKEGPSILRIQQVVRGDSAAYFCASSPELQETQYFGPGTRLLVL.

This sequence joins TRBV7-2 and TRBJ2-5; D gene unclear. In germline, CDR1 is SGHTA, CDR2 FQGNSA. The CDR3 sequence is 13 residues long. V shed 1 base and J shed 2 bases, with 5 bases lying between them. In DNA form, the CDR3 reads TGTGCCAGCAGCTTAGTACAGCAAGAGACCCAGTACTTC. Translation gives CASSLVQQETQYF.